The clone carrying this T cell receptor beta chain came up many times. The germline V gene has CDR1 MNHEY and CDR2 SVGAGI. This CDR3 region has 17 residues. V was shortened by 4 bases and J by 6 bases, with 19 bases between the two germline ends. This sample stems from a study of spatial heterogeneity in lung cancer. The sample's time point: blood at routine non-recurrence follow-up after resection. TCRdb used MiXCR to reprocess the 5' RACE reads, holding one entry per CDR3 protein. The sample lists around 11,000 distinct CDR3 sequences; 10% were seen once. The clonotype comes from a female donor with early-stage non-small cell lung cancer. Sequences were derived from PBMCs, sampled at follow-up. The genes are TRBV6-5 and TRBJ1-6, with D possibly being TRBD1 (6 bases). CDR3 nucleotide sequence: TGTGCCAGCAGTTGGAAAAACAGGGAGGGAGGTAATTCACCCCTCCACTTT. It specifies CASSWKNREGGNSPLHF.